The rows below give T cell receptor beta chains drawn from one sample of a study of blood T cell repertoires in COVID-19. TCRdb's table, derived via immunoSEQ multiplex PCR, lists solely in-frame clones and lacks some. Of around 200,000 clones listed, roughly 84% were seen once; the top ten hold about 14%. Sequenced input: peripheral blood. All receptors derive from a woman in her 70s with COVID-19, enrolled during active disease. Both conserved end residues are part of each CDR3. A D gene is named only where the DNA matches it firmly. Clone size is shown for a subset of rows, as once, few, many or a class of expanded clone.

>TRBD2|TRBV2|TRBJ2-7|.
TGTGCCAGCAGAAGGACTAGTCGGGACGAGCAGTACTTC
CASRRTSRDEQYF
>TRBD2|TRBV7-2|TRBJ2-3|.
TGTGCCAGCAGCTTAGATGTGCGGGAGGGCCTGGGGGAAGCAGATACGCAGTATTTT
CASSLDVREGLGEADTQYF
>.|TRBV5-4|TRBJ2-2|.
TGTGCCAGCACAGACCCTAGGGGAGGCACCGGGGAGCTGTTTTTT
CASTDPRGGTGELFF
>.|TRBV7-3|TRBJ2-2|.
TGTGCCAGCAGCTTCTCCGGGATGAAAACCGGGGAGCTGTTTTTT
CASSFSGMKTGELFF
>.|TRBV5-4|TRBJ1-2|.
TGTGCCAGCAGCTTGGCGGACGGATTGAGGGCCTATGGCTACACCTTC
CASSLADGLRAYGYTF
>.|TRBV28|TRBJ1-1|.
TGTGCCAGCAGTCCCGGGACAAAGAACACTGAAGCTTTCTTT
CASSPGTKNTEAFF
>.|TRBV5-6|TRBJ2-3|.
TGTGCCAGCAGCTTGGGACACAGCACAGATACGCAGTATTTT
CASSLGHSTDTQYF
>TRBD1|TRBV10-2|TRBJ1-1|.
TGCGCCAGCACCCGAGGACAGGGGAGTGAGACTGAAGCTTTCTTT
CASTRGQGSETEAFF
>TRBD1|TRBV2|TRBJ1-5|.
TGTGCCAGCAGGAAAGGACAGGGGAGTTCGCCCCAGCATTTT
CASRKGQGSSPQHF
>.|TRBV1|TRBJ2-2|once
TGCACCAGCAGCCATCACGGGGGGAACACCGGGGAGCTGTTTTTT
CTSSHHGGNTGELFF
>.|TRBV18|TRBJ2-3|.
TGTGCCAGCTCACCCCTGCTAACAGATACGCAGTATTTT
CASSPLLTDTQYF
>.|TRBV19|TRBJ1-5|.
TGTGCCAGTAAGGACGGGGGGAGGCAGCCCCAGCATTTT
CASKDGGRQPQHF
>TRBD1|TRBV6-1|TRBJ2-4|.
TGTGCCAGCAGTGACCCCGGGACAGGGGGCTCTTTGTGGGCCAAAAACATTCAGTACTTC
CASSDPGTGGSLWAKNIQYF
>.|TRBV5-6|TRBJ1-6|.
TGTGCCAGCAGCCTTACAGGGTATGATTCACCCCTCCACTTT
CASSLTGYDSPLHF
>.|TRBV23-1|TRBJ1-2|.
TGCGCCAGCAGTCTAACGGAGGACTATGGCTACACCTTC
CASSLTEDYGYTF
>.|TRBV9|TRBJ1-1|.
TGTGCCAGCAGCCCAAAAGGGAGCCTGAACACTGAAGCTTTCTTT
CASSPKGSLNTEAFF
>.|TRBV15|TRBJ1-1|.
TGTGCCACCAGCAGGAAGAGTCAGGGGTCGCACATGAACACTGAAGCTTTCTTT
CATSRKSQGSHMNTEAFF
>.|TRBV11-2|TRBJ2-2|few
TGTGCCAGCAGCTTAGAACAGGTCAACACCGGGGAGCTGTTTTTT
CASSLEQVNTGELFF
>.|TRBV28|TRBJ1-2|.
TGTGCCAGCAGTTTACCCAATCCCCCTGGCTACACCTTC
CASSLPNPPGYTF
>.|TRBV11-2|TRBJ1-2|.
TGTGCCAGCAGCTCGCTAGACCGGGTGGGCTATGGCTACACCTTC
CASSSLDRVGYGYTF
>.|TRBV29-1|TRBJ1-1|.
TGCAGCGGGGGCCACCGGGGGAACACTGAAGCTTTCTTT
CSGGHRGNTEAFF
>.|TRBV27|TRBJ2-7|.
TGTGCCAGCAGTTTTGGAACAGGGTACTACGAGCAGTACTTC
CASSFGTGYYEQYF
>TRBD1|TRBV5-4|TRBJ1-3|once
TGTGCCAGCAGCACAAGACAGGGGGCAACTGGAAACACCATATATTTT
CASSTRQGATGNTIYF
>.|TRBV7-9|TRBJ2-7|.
TGTGCCAGCAGCTTACAGTCCTACGAGCAGTACTTC
CASSLQSYEQYF
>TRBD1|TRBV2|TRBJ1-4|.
TGTGCCAGCAGTGTAGACAGGGGAGCTAATGAAAAACTGTTTTTT
CASSVDRGANEKLFF
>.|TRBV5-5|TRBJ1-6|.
TGTGCCAGCAGCTTGGCCCGACAGTCCTATAATTCACCCCTCCACTTT
CASSLARQSYNSPLHF
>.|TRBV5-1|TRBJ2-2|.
TGCGCCAGCAGCCTCGGTTATAACACCGGGGAGCTGTTTTTT
CASSLGYNTGELFF
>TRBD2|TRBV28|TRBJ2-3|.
TGTGCCAGCAGTTTACCAGGGGCCTCGGGACTAGGAAATACGCAGTATTTT
CASSLPGASGLGNTQYF
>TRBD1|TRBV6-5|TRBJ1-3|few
TGTGCCAGCAGAGAGGGGGCTTCTGGAAACACCATATATTTT
CASREGASGNTIYF
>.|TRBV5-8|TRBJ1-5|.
TGTGCCAGCAGCTTTGCAGGGCCCAATCAGCCCCAGCATTTT
CASSFAGPNQPQHF